The rows below give T cell receptor beta chains drawn from one sample of a study of CD8 T cells in ankylosing spondylitis. TCRdb redid the calling of the 5' RACE reads with MiXCR, one entry per CDR3 protein. The sample includes about 340,000 distinct CDR3 sequences, 6.5% to 10% seen only once; the top ten take roughly 14%. Sequencing was carried out using blood, either unsorted or a sorted T cell fraction (not recorded which). All receptors derive from a male donor with ankylosing spondylitis. Each CDR3 is given with its conserved first and last residue. D genes are given only for firm matches. Clone size appears in some rows only: once, few, many, or a class for an expanded clone.

size,J,V,D,DNA,CDR3
.,TRBJ2-5,TRBV5-6,.,TGTGCCAGCAGCTTCGTCCTGGCGATAGGAGAGACCCAGTACTTC,CASSFVLAIGETQYF
many,TRBJ2-2,TRBV28,.,TGTGCCAGCAGTTTATTGTCCGGAACGAACACCGGGGAGCTGTTTTTT,CASSLLSGTNTGELFF
.,TRBJ2-2,TRBV24-1,.,TGTGCCACCAGTGATTATAGGGCCCTTCCGAACACCGGGGAGCTGTTTTTT,CATSDYRALPNTGELFF
few,TRBJ1-2,TRBV27,.,TGTGCCAGCAGTTTGTCCAGGGTAGACATTGACTACACCTTC,CASSLSRVDIDYTF
many,TRBJ1-6,TRBV6-1,.,TGTGCCAGCAGTCCTGGGCTGAATTCACCCCTCCACTTT,CASSPGLNSPLHF
many,TRBJ2-6,TRBV9,TRBD1,TGTGCCAGCAGTGGGACAGGGATAACTGGGGCCAACGTCCTGACTTTC,CASSGTGITGANVLTF
few,TRBJ2-3,TRBV30,.,TGTGCCTGGAGTCAGACTATCACACAGTATTTT,CAWSQTITQYF
many,TRBJ2-1,TRBV12-5,.,TGTGCTAGTGCTCGAGCTTCCCAGGAGTTGGAGCAGTTCTTC,CASARASQELEQFF
many,TRBJ2-2,TRBV28,.,TGTGCCAGCAGTTTGATGAGGCGGGGCACCGGGGAGCTGTTTTTT,CASSLMRRGTGELFF
.,TRBJ2-1,TRBV7-8,TRBD2,TGTGCCAGCAGCTCCATTCAGGGAAAGGGACTAGCGGGAGAGGACAATGAGCAGTTCTTC,CASSSIQGKGLAGEDNEQFF
.,TRBJ2-5,TRBV3-1,.,TGTGCCAGCAGCCCCGTAGCGACCCAAGAGACCCAGTACTTC,CASSPVATQETQYF
few,TRBJ2-7,TRBV28,TRBD2,TGTGCCAGCAGCCCGGCGGGGGAGGACGAGCAGTACTTC,CASSPAGEDEQYF
.,TRBJ2-5,TRBV18,TRBD2,TGTGCCAGCTCACCCCTGAGCGGGAGTACTGAGACCCAGTACTTC,CASSPLSGSTETQYF
many,TRBJ1-1,TRBV12-3/TRBV12-4,.,TGTGCCAGCAGTCCCGACAGAGGAGCTGAAGCTTTCTTT,CASSPDRGAEAFF
many,TRBJ2-1,TRBV5-6,.,TGTGCCAGCAGCCTAATAGAAAGCTCCTACAATGAGCAGTTCTTC,CASSLIESSYNEQFF